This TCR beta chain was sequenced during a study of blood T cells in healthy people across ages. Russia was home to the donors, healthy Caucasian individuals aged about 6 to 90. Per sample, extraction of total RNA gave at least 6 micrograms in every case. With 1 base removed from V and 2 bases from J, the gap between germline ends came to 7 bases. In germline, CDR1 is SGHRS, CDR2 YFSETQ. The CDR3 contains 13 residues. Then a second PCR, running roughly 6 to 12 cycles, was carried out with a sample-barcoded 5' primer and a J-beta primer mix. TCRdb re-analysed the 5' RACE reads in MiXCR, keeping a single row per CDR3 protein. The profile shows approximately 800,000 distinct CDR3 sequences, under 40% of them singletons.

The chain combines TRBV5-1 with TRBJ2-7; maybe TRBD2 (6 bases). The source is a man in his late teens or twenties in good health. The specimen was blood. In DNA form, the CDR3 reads TGCGCCAGCAGCTTGCCGGGGGCCTACGAGCAGTACTTC. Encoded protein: CASSLPGAYEQYF. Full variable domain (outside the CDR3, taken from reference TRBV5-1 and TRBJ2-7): KAGVTQTPRYLIKTRGQQVTLSCSPISGHRSVSWYQQTPGQGLQFLFEYFSETQRNKGNFPGRFSGRQFSNSRSEMNVSTLELGDSALYLCASSLPGAYEQYFGPGTRLTVT.